This passage covers 2 T cell receptor beta chains from one sample sequenced in a study of fetal regulatory T cell absence and autoimmunity. Using immunoSEQ multiplex PCR, the repertoire was profiled, and TCRdb retains in-frame clones only, with some absent. Among 95,000 to 100,000 clones listed, less than 80% were seen once. Source material: pancreas tissue. The origin of the receptors is a male donor with IPEX syndrome.

This clone was seen only once. J is TRBJ2-5 and V is TRBV9; 8 bases are shared with TRBD1. The CDR3 is 16 residues long. J gave up 4 bases and V 0 bases, and 8 bases lay outside the gene matches. Looked up from germline, CDR1 is SGDLS and CDR2 is YYNGEE. The CDR3 sequence is CASSVAPDRGRETQYF. CDR3 DNA sequence: TGTGCCAGCAGCGTAGCCCCAGACAGGGGCAGAGAGACCCAGTACTTC.

The chain carries TRBV6-6 and TRBJ1-5; maybe TRBD1 (5 bases). The CDR3 spans 15 residues. V gave up 2 bases and J gave up 0 bases, with 8 bases separating them. CDR1 and CDR2 from the germline V gene are MNHNY and SVGAGI (reference sequence). CDR3: CASSYGQYSNQPQHF. CDR3 coding DNA: TGTGCCAGCAGTTACGGACAATATAGCAATCAGCCCCAGCATTTT.